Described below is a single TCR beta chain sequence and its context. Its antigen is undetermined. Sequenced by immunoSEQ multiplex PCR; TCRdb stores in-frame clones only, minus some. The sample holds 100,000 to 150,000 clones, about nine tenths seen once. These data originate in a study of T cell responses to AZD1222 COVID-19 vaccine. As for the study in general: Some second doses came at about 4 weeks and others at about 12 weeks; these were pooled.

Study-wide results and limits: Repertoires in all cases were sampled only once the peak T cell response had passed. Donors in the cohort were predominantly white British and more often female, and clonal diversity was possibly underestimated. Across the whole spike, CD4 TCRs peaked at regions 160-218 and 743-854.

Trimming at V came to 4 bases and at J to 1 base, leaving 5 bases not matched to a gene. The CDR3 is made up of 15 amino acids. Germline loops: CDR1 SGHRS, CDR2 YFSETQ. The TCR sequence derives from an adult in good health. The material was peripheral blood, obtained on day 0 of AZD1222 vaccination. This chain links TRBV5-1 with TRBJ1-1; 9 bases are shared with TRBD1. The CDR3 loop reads CASSQAGQGNTEAFF. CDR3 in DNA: TGCGCCAGCAGCCAGGCGGGACAGGGGAACACTGAAGCTTTCTTT.